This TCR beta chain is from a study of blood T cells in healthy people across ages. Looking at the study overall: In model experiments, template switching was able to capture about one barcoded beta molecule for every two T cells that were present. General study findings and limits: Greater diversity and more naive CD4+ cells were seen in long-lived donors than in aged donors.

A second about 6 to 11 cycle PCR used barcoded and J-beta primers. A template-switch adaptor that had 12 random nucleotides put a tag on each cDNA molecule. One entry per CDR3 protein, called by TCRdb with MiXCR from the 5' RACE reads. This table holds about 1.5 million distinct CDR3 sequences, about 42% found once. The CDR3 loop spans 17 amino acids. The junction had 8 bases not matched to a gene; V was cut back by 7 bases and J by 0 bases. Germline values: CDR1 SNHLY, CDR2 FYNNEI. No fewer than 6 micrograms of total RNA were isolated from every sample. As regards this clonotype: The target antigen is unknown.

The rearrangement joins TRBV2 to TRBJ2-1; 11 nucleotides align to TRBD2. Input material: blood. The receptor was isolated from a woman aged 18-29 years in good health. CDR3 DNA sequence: TGTGCCAGCACCGGACTAGCGGGTGAAAGCTCCTACAATGAGCAGTTCTTC. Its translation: CASTGLAGESSYNEQFF.